These T cell receptor beta chains were read from a single sample in a study of control samples from healthy donors and cancer patients. Profiled with immunoSEQ multiplex PCR; TCRdb holds only in-frame clones, not every one. The table lists about 170,000 clones, 85% to 90% of them singletons, with around 5% in the top ten. Specimen: blood. Receptor source: a woman aged 25-40 years in good health. Each CDR3 is given without its conserved first and last residue.

v_gene,j_gene,CDR3aa
TRBV6-9,TRBJ1-1,ASGTPGRGTEAF
TRBV9,TRBJ1-6,ASSTGASPLH
TRBV23-1,TRBJ1-5,ASSPYRGQLTHQPQH
TRBV5-4,TRBJ2-3,ASSSHWADTQY
TRBV19,TRBJ1-2,ASRQGGHGYT
TRBV7-9,TRBJ1-3,ASWGQGHTGNTIY
TRBV11-3,TRBJ2-1,ASSPGTSSYNEQF
TRBV30,TRBJ2-1,AWSGLGAGEQF
TRBV30,TRBJ2-2,ASTRTLNTGELF
TRBV9,TRBJ2-1,ASSVTSRDNEQF
TRBV3-1/TRBV3-2,TRBJ2-5,ASSLARETQY
TRBV6-6,TRBJ2-5,ASSDEETQY
TRBV7-9,TRBJ2-7,ASSSTSRYEQY
TRBV5-1,TRBJ2-1,ASSLSTWYNEQF
TRBV10-3,TRBJ1-6,AIKGDNNSPLH
TRBV29-1,TRBJ2-6,SALGGRNRRSGANVLT
TRBV4-1,TRBJ1-1,ASSQDRVNTEAF
TRBV7-2,TRBJ2-7,ASSAVVSYEQY
TRBV3-1/TRBV3-2,TRBJ2-7,ASSQTLAGEQY
TRBV6-2/TRBV6-3,TRBJ2-1,ASSYSMQLQQF
TRBV13,TRBJ2-1,ASGSGISYNEQF
TRBV5-1,TRBJ2-3,ASSLLGLSTDTQY
TRBV27,TRBJ1-1,ASSPWTGKEEAF
TRBV2,TRBJ1-4,ASQRDEKLF
TRBV21-1,TRBJ2-3,ASSFRDGGKGDTQY
TRBV6-6,TRBJ1-1,ASTLRETEAF
TRBV10-3,TRBJ2-3,AIRKDSYTDTQY
TRBV6-1,TRBJ1-2,ASSEARGGYT
TRBV5-4,TRBJ2-5,ASGRAETQY
TRBV19,TRBJ2-5,ASSITGRETQY
TRBV6-5,TRBJ1-2,ASTYLYGYT
TRBV5-1,TRBJ2-2,ASSLAVPPGELF
TRBV10-2,TRBJ1-1,ASTPGTGADGTEAF
TRBV2,TRBJ2-7,ASSQSGSEQY
TRBV12-3/TRBV12-4,TRBJ2-5,ASRIQETQY
TRBV14,TRBJ1-2,ASSPYRVYGYT
TRBV7-9,TRBJ1-2,ASSSGQGAPT